Presented here are 13 T cell receptor beta chains from one specimen sequenced in a study of OX40 agonist ivuxolimab in advanced cancers. The table came from immunoSEQ multiplex PCR; TCRdb's copy has only in-frame clones and leaves some out. The sample has 40,000 to 60,000 clones; roughly 81% are singletons. The specimen comprised CD4+ or CD8+ T cells sorted from blood, sampled in a trial of the OX40 agonist ivuxolimab. The receptor set was obtained from an adult with an advanced solid tumor such as melanoma, head and neck, liver or kidney cancer.

This clone has only a few counts. The chain links TRBV30 to TRBJ1-4; 8 bases align to TRBD1. V dropped 3 bases and J dropped 8; count of bases not matched to a gene: 8. The CDR3 is made up of 14 amino acids. The germline V gene has CDR1 GTSNPN and CDR2 SVGIG (reference sequence). The CDR3 region is CAWRRGTGYEKLFF. DNA for the CDR3: TGTGCCTGGAGGAGGGGGACAGGTTACGAAAAACTGTTTTTT.

This clone was detected once. This chain uses TRBV5-4 with TRBJ2-3, with 12 positions matching TRBD2. The J segment lost 0 bases and the V segment lost 4 bases, leaving 3 bases of the junction unmatched. In germline, CDR1 is SGHNT, CDR2 YYREEE (reference sequence). The CDR3 loop spans 16 amino acids. The CDR3 sequence: CASSQGTSGSTDTQYF. The CDR3 region has the DNA TGTGCCAGCAGCCAAGGGACTAGCGGGAGCACAGATACGCAGTATTTT. Drawing the rest from reference TRBV5-4 and TRBJ2-3, the complete variable domain is ETGVTQSPTHLIKTRGQQVTLRCSSQSGHNTVSWYQQALGQGPQFIFQYYREEENGRGNFPPRFSGLQFPNYSSELNVNALELDDSALYLCASSQGTSGSTDTQYFGPGTRLTVL.

The gene calls are TRBV7-2 and TRBJ1-5; no clear D. The CDR3 is 16 amino acids. V was shortened by 1 base and J by 12 bases, with 22 bases between the two germline ends. The germline V gene encodes CDR1 SGHTA and CDR2 FQGNSA. The CDR3 bases are TGTGCCAGCAGCTTAGGGGTCACAGAGGCCCATAGCGGCCAGCATTTT. Its protein is CASSLGVTEAHSGQHF.

This clone was found once. V usage is TRBV18 and J usage is TRBJ2-7, with a tentative D call TRBD2 (7 bases). V shed 5 bases and J shed 7 bases, with 15 bases lying between them. CDR3 length: 13 amino acids. The germline CDR1 and CDR2 sequences are KGHSH and LQKENI. CDR3 residues: CASSGGGAWEQYF. The DNA of the CDR3 is TGTGCCAGCTCAGGGGGGGGCGCATGGGAGCAGTACTTC.

The gene calls are TRBV6-1 and TRBJ2-7; weak D call: TRBD1 (6 bases). CDR1 MNHNS and CDR2 SASEGT come from the germline V gene. V lost 6 bases and J lost 6, with 18 bases in between. CDR3 length: 14 amino acids. Here the CDR3 reads CASRDPQGLGEQYF. In nucleotides, the CDR3 is TGTGCCAGCAGAGATCCACAGGGCCTGGGCGAGCAGTACTTC.

The V gene is TRBV12-5, the J gene TRBJ1-3; D unclear. V was clipped by 1 base and J by 4 bases, with 8 bases between them. CDR1 and CDR2 from the germline V gene are LGHNT and FRNRAP. The CDR3 has 14 residues. Here the CDR3 reads CASGLGAGGNTIYF. The CDR3, as DNA: TGTGCTAGTGGTTTGGGGGCCGGGGGAAACACCATATATTTT.

This chain joins TRBV7-2 and TRBJ2-7; 9 nucleotides match TRBD2. CDR1 SGHTA and CDR2 FQGNSA come from the germline V gene. The CDR3 runs to 12 residues. J lost 6 bases, V lost 8 bases, and 5 bases had no gene match. Here the CDR3 reads CASAGGPLEQYF. CDR3 DNA sequence: TGTGCCAGCGCGGGAGGGCCGCTCGAGCAGTACTTC.

Comment on this clone: The sample carries other DNA sequences with the same CDR3. The rearrangement uses TRBV18 and TRBJ1-5; D possibly corresponds to TRBD1 (5 bases). This CDR3 contains 14 residues. Deletions cut 1 base from V and 5 bases from J, with 9 bases between. Germline V gives CDR1 KGHSH, CDR2 LQKENI. This chain's CDR3 is CASSPQGKDQPQHF. Here the CDR3 DNA reads TGTGCCAGCTCACCACAGGGGAAGGATCAGCCCCAGCATTTT.

V gene TRBV5-4 combines with J gene TRBJ1-1, with a tentative D call TRBD1 (6 bases). The V end lost 4 bases, the J end lost 0 bases, and 13 bases lay between the germline ends. The CDR3 runs to 15 residues. Germline V gene data show CDR1 as SGHNT and CDR2 as YYREEE (reference sequence). CDR3 region: CASSPEQGLNTEAFF. The CDR3 DNA is TGTGCCAGCAGCCCGGAACAGGGCCTGAACACTGAAGCTTTCTTT.

Sample share makes this clone medium-sized. The CDR3 is CSGLTGGTEAFF. The CDR3, as DNA: TGCAGCGGGCTGACAGGGGGCACTGAAGCTTTCTTT. The genes are TRBV29-1 and TRBJ1-1, with 9 bases that match TRBD1. The CDR3 runs to 12 residues. From germline, CDR1 is SQVTM and CDR2 ANQGSEA. After removal of 7 bases from V and 4 bases from J, the junction contained 4 bases not matched to a gene. Variable domain in full (rest from reference TRBV29-1 and TRBJ1-1): SAVISQKPSRDICQRGTSLTIQCQVDSQVTMMFWYRQQPGQSLTLIATANQGSEATYESGFVIDKFPISRPNLTFSTLTVSNMSPEDSSIYLCSGLTGGTEAFFGQGTRLTVV.

A single count supports this clone. The chain links TRBV6-5 to TRBJ2-1, with D possibly TRBD1 on 6 matching bases. Germline CDR1 is MNHEY and CDR2 is SVGAGI. CDR3 length: 12 residues. V was clipped by 6 bases and J by 14 bases, with 17 bases between them. CDR3 in amino acids: CASSPDRSLKFF. DNA for the CDR3: TGTGCCAGCAGCCCAGACAGGTCCCTCAAGTTCTTC.

This clone occurred a few times. The J gene is TRBJ2-1, the V gene TRBV30; 10 bases align to TRBD2. Unmatched junction bases numbered 5, after V lost 5 bases and J lost 7 bases. Germline CDR1 is GTSNPN and CDR2 is SVGIG (reference sequence). CDR3 length: 13 residues. CDR3 loop: CAWEREGRNEQFF. The CDR3 nucleotides are TGTGCCTGGGAGCGGGAGGGCCGAAATGAGCAGTTCTTC. Full variable domain (outside the CDR3, taken from reference TRBV30 and TRBJ2-1): SQTIHQWPATLVQPVGSPLSLECTVEGTSNPNLYWYRQAAGRGLQLLFYSVGIGQISSEVPQNLSASRPQDRQFILSSKKLLLSDSGFYLCAWEREGRNEQFFGPGTRLTVL.

V gene TRBV6-1 combines with J gene TRBJ1-3; unclear D gene. CDR1 MNHNS and CDR2 SASEGT come from the germline V gene. The V and J ends lost 7 bases and 6 bases respectively, with 19 bases between them. The CDR3 consists of 15 residues. This chain's CDR3 is CASTPAGYLSNTIYF. The CDR3 DNA follows: TGTGCCAGCACCCCGGCGGGGTATCTTTCAAACACCATATATTTT.